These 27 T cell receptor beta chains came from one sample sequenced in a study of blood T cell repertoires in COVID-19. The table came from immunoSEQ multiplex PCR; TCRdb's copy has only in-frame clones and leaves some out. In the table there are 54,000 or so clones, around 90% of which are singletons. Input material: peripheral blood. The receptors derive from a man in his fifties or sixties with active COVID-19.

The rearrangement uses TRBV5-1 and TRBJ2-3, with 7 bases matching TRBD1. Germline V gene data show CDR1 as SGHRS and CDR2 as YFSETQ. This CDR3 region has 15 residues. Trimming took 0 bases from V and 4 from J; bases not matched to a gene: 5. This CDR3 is CASSLAGRGSDTQYF. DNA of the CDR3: TGCGCCAGCAGCTTGGCCGGCAGGGGGTCAGATACGCAGTATTTT.

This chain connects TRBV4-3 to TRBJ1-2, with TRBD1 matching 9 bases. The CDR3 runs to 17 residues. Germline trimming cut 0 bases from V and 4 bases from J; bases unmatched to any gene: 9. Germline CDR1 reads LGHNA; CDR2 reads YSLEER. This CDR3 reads CASSQDQGTGPGYGYTF. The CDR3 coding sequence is TGCGCCAGCAGCCAAGATCAGGGGACAGGGCCTGGCTATGGCTACACCTTC.

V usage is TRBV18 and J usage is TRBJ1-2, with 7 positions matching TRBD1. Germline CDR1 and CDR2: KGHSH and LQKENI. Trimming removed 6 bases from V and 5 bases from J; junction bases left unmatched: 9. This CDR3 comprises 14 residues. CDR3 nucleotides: TGTGCCAGCTCTCCCTCAGACAGGGATTATGGCTACACCTTC. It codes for CASSPSDRDYGYTF.

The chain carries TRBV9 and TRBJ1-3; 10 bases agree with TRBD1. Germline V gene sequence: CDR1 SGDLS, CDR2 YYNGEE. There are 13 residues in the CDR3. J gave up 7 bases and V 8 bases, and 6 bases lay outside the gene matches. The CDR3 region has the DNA TGTGCCAGTGGGACAGGGGTAGTGAACACCATATATTTT. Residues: CASGTGVVNTIYF. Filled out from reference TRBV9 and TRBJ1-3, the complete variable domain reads DSGVTQTPKHLITATGQRVTLRCSPRSGDLSVYWYQQSLDQGLQFLIQYYNGEERAKGNILERFSAQQFPDLHSELNLSSLELGDSALYFCASGTGVVNTIYFGEGSWLTVV.

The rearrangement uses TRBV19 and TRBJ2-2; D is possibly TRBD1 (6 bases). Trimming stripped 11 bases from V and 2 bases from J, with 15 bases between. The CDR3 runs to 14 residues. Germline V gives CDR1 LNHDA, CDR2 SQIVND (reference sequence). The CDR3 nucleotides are TGTGCCGCCACGACAGGACTCAACACCGGGGAGCTGTTTTTT. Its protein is CAATTGLNTGELFF.

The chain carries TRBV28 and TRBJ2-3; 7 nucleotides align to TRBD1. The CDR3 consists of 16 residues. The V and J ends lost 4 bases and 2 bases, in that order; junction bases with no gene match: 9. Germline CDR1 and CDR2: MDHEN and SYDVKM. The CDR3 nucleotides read TGTGCCAGCAGTTCGCAAGGGACAGTGGACACAGATACGCAGTATTTT. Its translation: CASSSQGTVDTDTQYF.

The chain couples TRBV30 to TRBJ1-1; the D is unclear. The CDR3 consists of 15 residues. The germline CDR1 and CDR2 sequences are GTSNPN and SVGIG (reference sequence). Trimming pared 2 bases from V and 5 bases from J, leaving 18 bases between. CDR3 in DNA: TGTGCCTGGAGTCCGAGGGCGACCGGAAGAACTGAAGCTTTCTTT. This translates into CAWSPRATGRTEAFF.

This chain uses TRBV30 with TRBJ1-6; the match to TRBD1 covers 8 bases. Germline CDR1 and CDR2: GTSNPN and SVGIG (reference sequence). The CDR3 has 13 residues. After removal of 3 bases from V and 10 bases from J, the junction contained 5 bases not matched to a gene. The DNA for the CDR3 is TGTGCCTGGAGCCTGGACAGGGTATCACCCCTCCACTTT. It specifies CAWSLDRVSPLHF. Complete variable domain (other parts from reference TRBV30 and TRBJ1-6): SQTIHQWPATLVQPVGSPLSLECTVEGTSNPNLYWYRQAAGRGLQLLFYSVGIGQISSEVPQNLSASRPQDRQFILSSKKLLLSDSGFYLCAWSLDRVSPLHFGNGTRLTVT.

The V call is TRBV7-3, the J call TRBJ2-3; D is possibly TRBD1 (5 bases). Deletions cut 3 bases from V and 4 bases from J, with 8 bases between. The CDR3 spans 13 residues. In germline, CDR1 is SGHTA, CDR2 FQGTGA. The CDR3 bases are TGTGCCAGCAGCTTTTCAGGGCCAGATACGCAGTATTTT. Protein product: CASSFSGPDTQYF.

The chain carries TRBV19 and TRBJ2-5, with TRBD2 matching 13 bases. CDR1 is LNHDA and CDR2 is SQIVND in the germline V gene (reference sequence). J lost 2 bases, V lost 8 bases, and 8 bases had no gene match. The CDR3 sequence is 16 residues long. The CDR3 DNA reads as TGTGCCAGTGGACCGGGACTAGCGGGACCGCAAGAGACCCAGTACTTC. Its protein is CASGPGLAGPQETQYF.

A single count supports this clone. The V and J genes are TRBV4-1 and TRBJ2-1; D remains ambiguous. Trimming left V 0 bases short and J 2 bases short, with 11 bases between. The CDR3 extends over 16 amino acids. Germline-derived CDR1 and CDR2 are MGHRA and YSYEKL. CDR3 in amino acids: CASSQESLNTYNEQFF. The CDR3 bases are TGCGCCAGCAGCCAAGAATCACTAAATACCTACAATGAGCAGTTCTTC.

The CDR3 bases are TGTGCCAGCAGACCGACGACAGGGAGCTCCTATAATTCACCCCTCCACTTT. It translates to CASRPTTGSSYNSPLHF. The chain couples TRBV28 to TRBJ1-6; 7 bases map to TRBD1. Germline V lookup: CDR1 MDHEN, CDR2 SYDVKM. Trimming removed 6 bases from V and 0 bases from J; junction bases left unmatched: 8. The CDR3 covers 17 residues.

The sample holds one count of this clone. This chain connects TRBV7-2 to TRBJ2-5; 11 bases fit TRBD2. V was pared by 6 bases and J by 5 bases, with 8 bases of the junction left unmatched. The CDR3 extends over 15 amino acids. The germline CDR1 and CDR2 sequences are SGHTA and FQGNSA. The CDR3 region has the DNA TGTGCCAGCAGTTTTAGCGGGGGGGCCGCGGAGACCCAGTACTTC. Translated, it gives CASSFSGGAAETQYF.

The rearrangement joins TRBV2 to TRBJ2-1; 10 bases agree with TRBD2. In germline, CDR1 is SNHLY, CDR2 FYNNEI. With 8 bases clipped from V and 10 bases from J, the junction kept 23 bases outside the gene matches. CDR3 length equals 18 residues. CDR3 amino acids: CASRPETHVLAGSWEQFF. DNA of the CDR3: TGTGCCAGCCGGCCCGAGACCCACGTACTAGCGGGATCATGGGAGCAGTTCTTC.

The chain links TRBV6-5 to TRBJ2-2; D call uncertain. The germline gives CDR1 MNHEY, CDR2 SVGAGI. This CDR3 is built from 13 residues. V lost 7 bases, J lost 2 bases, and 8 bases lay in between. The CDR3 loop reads CASKQANTGELFF. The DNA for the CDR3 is TGTGCCAGCAAGCAGGCAAACACCGGGGAGCTGTTTTTT.

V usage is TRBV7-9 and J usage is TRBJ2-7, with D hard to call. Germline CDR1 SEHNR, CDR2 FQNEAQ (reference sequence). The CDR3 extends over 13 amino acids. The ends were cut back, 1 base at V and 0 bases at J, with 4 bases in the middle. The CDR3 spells CASSLGPSYEQYF. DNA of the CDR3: TGTGCCAGCAGCTTAGGGCCCTCCTACGAGCAGTACTTC.

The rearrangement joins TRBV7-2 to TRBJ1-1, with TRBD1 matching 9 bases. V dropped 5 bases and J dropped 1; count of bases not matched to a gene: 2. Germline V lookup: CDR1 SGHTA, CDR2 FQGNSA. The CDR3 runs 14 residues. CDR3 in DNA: TGTGCCAGCAGCCAGACAGGGGGGAACACTGAAGCTTTCTTT. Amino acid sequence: CASSQTGGNTEAFF.

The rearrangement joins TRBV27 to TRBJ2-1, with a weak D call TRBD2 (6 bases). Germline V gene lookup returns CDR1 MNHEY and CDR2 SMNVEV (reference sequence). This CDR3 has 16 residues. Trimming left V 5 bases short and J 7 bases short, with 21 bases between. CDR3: CASSPPDGGISNEQFF. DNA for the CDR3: TGTGCCAGCAGTCCCCCGGATGGGGGGATAAGTAATGAGCAGTTCTTC.

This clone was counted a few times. This chain's CDR3 is CASSPTSVGIYNEQFF. DNA of the CDR3: TGCGCCAGCAGCCCCACTAGCGTGGGAATTTACAATGAGCAGTTCTTC. The V gene is TRBV4-3, the J gene TRBJ2-1, with 7 bases lining up with TRBD2. The germline CDR1 and CDR2 sequences are LGHNA and YSLEER. V was pared by 4 bases and J by 4 bases, with 10 bases of the junction left unmatched. There are 16 residues in the CDR3.

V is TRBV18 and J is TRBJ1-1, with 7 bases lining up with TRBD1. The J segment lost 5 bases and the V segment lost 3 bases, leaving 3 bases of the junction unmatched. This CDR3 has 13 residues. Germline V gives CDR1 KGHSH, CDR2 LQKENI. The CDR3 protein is CASSPGGQTEAFF. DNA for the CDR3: TGTGCCAGCTCACCGGGGGGACAGACTGAAGCTTTCTTT.

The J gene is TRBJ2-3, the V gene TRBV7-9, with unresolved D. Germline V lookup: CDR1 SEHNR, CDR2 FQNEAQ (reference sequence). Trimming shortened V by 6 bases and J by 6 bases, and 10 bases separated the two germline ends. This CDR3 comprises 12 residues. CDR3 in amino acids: CASRLTSDTQYF. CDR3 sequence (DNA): TGTGCCAGCAGACTCACGTCCGATACGCAGTATTTT.

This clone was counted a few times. In nucleotides, the CDR3 is TGTGCCAGTAGTTCACAGGGGCCGGGGGACTATGGCTACACCTTC. It translates to CASSSQGPGDYGYTF. The chain is built from TRBV19 and TRBJ1-2; 7 bases line up with TRBD1. The germline V gene has CDR1 LNHDA and CDR2 SQIVND (reference sequence). J gave up 3 bases and V 5 bases, and 9 bases lay outside the gene matches. This CDR3 is 15 amino acids long.

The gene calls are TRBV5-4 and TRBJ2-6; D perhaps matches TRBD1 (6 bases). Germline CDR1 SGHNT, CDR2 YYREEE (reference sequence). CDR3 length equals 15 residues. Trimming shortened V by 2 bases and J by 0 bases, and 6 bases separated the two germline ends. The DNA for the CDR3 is TGTGCCAGCAGCTTAGGGGGCTCTGGGGCCAACGTCCTGACTTTC. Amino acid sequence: CASSLGGSGANVLTF.

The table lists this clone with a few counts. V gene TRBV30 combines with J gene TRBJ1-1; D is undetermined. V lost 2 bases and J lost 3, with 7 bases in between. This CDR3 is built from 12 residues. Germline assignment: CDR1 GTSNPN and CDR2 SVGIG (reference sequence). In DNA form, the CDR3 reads TGTGCCTGGAGTCCCCAATACACTGAAGCTTTCTTT. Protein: CAWSPQYTEAFF.

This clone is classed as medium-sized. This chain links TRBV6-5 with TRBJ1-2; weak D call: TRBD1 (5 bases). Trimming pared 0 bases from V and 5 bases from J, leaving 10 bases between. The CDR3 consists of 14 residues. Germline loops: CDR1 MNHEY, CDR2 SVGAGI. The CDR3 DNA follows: TGTGCCAGCAGTTACTCGGAGGGGCGGTATGGCTACACCTTC. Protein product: CASSYSEGRYGYTF.

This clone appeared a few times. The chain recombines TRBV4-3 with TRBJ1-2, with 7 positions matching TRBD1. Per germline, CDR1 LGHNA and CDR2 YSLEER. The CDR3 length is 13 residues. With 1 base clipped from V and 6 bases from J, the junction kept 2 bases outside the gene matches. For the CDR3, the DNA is TGCGCCAGCAGCCAAGTAGGACAGGATGGCTACACCTTC. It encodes CASSQVGQDGYTF.

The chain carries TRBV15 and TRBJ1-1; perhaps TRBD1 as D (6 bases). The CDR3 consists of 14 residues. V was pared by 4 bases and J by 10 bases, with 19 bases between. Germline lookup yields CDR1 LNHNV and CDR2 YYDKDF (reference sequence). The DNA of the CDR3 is TGTGCCACCAGCAACGATGACAGGACCTTAGGAGCTTTCTTT. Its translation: CATSNDDRTLGAFF.